This T cell receptor (beta chain) was documented in a study of control samples from healthy donors and cancer patients (dated by TCRdb to the early 2020s). On this clone: Its antigen is still unknown. No base quality values were provided; no much bigger clone lies one nucleotide off.

Counted from cysteine to phenylalanine, this CDR3 has 13 amino acids. CDR3 DNA is the only sequence kept; it has 39 bases, read in frame from the first base. The V end loses 4 bases and the J end loses 0 bases, and a stretch of 6 bases separates them. The germline V gene (reference sequence) provides CDR1 LGHDT and CDR2 YNNKEL. The method was the immunoSEQ multiplex PCR assay. TCRdb re-hosts the immuneACCESS table, in-frame sequences only. Its copies lack some clones; in the studies checked, an unresolved V gene accounts for under half of them, and the cause for the rest is not known. A total of 120,000 or so clones appear in this sample, roughly 84% of them only once. Clones ranked in the top ten supply 1.5% to 2% of the sample.

The sequence was collected from a man aged 18 to 30 in good health. In this chain, TRBV3-1 (or the pseudogene TRBV3-2) is recombined with TRBJ1-2; no confident D gene assignment can be made. The sequenced sample consisted of blood. The CDR3 amino acid sequence is: CASSPVPNYGYTF. DNA sequence: TGTGCCAGCAGCCCGGTCCCTAACTATGGCTACACCTTC.